The 2 T cell receptor beta chains listed next were all sequenced from one sample in a study of control samples from healthy donors and cancer patients. Measured with immunoSEQ multiplex PCR; TCRdb has only the in-frame clones, and not every one. The data contain over 150,000 clones, 95% to 96% of them singletons. Input material: blood. The origin of the receptors is a woman aged 30 to 39 in good health.

This sequence joins TRBV9 and TRBJ2-7; D may correspond to TRBD1 or TRBD2 (5 bases each). The CDR3 spans 14 residues. Trimming took off 0 bases at V and 3 bases at J, with 10 bases between the two ends. Germline lookup yields CDR1 SGDLS and CDR2 YYNGEE. This CDR3 reads CASSVAQGDYEQYF. The CDR3 DNA follows: TGTGCCAGCAGCGTAGCCCAGGGAGACTACGAGCAGTACTTC.

A note on this clone: The same CDR3 is also encoded by other DNA sequences in this sample. The chain carries TRBV9 and TRBJ2-1; D is unresolved. The length of the CDR3 is 13 residues. V was shortened by 0 bases and J by 5 bases, with 6 bases between the two germline ends. Germline V gene lookup returns CDR1 SGDLS and CDR2 YYNGEE. This CDR3 is CASSVVGNNEQFF. For the CDR3, the DNA is TGTGCCAGCAGCGTAGTAGGTAACAATGAGCAGTTCTTC.